This TCR beta chain was obtained from a study of T cell changes during pregnancy in multiple sclerosis. This clone came up once. Trimming removed 0 bases from V and 3 bases from J; junction bases left unmatched: 1. Germline CDR1 and CDR2: SGHRS and YFSETQ. The CDR3 has 16 amino acids. TCRdb keeps only in-frame clones here, not all; method: immunoSEQ multiplex PCR. In the table there are around 70,000 clones, over 80% of which are singletons. The V and J genes are TRBV5-1 and TRBJ2-5; 14 bases align to TRBD2. The clonotype was recovered from a female donor with multiple sclerosis, enrolled in a pregnancy study. This sample comprised peripheral blood, obtained before pregnancy. The CDR3 is CASSLGGLAGEETQYF. The CDR3, as DNA: TGCGCCAGCAGCTTGGGGGGACTAGCGGGAGAAGAGACCCAGTACTTC.